This T cell receptor (beta chain) appears in the sequencing data of a study of OX40 agonist ivuxolimab in advanced cancers. Across the whole study: The study gave patients intravenous ivuxolimab at 0.01 to 10 mg/kg every 2 weeks. Partial responses were achieved by three patients, one with hepatocellular carcinoma and two with cutaneous melanoma. The dose-escalation cohort was about 87% male, with a mean age of around 60 years, ranging roughly 20 to 90. Whole-study results and caveats: Among expanded peripheral T cells, antigen specificity went undetermined.

The CDR3 is 17 residues long. CDR1 and CDR2 from the germline V gene are LGHNA and YNFKEQ. Trimming took 2 bases from V and 3 from J, leaving 18 bases between them. This clone was found once. Its cognate antigen is unknown. The protocol was immunoSEQ multiplex PCR, while the TCRdb copy is restricted to in-frame clones and leaves out a portion. This sample has nearly 80,000 clones; roughly 94% occur once, and the top ten carry 8.5% to 10%. The V call is TRBV4-2, the J call TRBJ2-3; the D gene is possibly TRBD2 (6 bases). The material sequenced was CD4+ or CD8+ T cells sorted from blood, taken in a trial of the OX40 agonist ivuxolimab. This sequence was found in an adult with an advanced solid tumor such as melanoma, head and neck, liver or kidney cancer. CDR3 residues: CASSQSGGVGLTDTQYF. The CDR3 DNA reads TGTGCCAGCAGCCAATCCGGAGGGGTTGGGTTAACAGATACGCAGTATTTT.